This entry is about one TCR beta chain. Produced via immunoSEQ multiplex PCR; TCRdb's table is partial and in-frame only. The sample lists under 200,000 clones; about 80% were seen once. V was cut by 3 bases and J by 1 base, with 11 bases left in between. This CDR3 comprises 15 residues. Looked up from germline, CDR1 is LNHDA and CDR2 is SQIVND (reference sequence). The data were obtained in a study of blood T cell repertoires in COVID-19. Study-wide background: The cDNA or gDNA used as material had been derived from T cells, B-cell-depleted T cells, or PBMCs.

J is TRBJ2-3 and V is TRBV19, with D perhaps TRBD2 (5 bases). Source material: peripheral blood. The TCR was taken from a man in his thirties or forties with active or convalescent COVID-19. CDR3 nucleotide sequence: TGTGCCAGTAGTATGTCCCCGCGGGGCACAGATACGCAGTATTTT. Encoded protein: CASSMSPRGTDTQYF.